The clone carrying this T cell receptor (beta chain) was counted many times. Its antigen is unidentified. Researchers prepared the TCRbeta library using unique molecular identifiers, the study reports. TCRdb ran MiXCR on the PCR reads and lists one entry per CDR3 protein. This table holds roughly 70,000 distinct CDR3 sequences, 4.9% found once. The V end was cut by 8 bases, the J end by 2 bases, with 13 bases between. The CDR3 totals 13 residues. CDR1 is SQVTM and CDR2 is ANQGSEA in the germline V gene. These data belong to a study of T-cell reconstitution after alpha-beta-depleted transplantation in children. Study conclusions and caveats: T-cell numbers and diversity one year post-transplant derived largely from freshly generated T cells.

The sequence came from a boy in the first two years of life who had a stem cell transplant for acute myeloid leukemia, so the T cells may come from the graft donor. The chain carries TRBV29-1 and TRBJ2-1, with TRBD2 as a possible D gene (6 bases). The source was PBMCs, mostly from graft donor cells, collected 180 days after TCRalphabeta/CD19-depleted stem cell transplant. Here the CDR3 reads CSFQRGTYNEQFF. The CDR3 DNA reads as TGCAGCTTCCAACGGGGGACCTACAATGAGCAGTTCTTC.